A selection of T cell receptor beta chains follows, all from one sample in a study of PD-1 blockade in classical Hodgkin lymphoma. Libraries were prepared by immunoSEQ multiplex PCR; TCRdb keeps only in-frame clonotypes and omits some of them. The table records some 84,000 clones, over 90% of them present only once. Specimen: peripheral blood mononuclear cells (PBMCs), collected before the second cycle of nivolumab. Every receptor here comes from a human donor with classical Hodgkin lymphoma. Each CDR3 is given with its conserved first and last residue. The D gene is left open where the match is weak. Not every row has a clone size; where given, it reads once, few, many or a size class.

TRBV30	.	.	TRBJ1-1	TGTGCCTGGCAATTCAAGGGAGATGCTTTCTTT	CAWQFKGDAFF
TRBV4-1	.	.	TRBJ2-1	TGCGCCAGCAGCCAAAACCCCCTCCTCTACAATGAGCAGTTCTTC	CASSQNPLLYNEQFF
TRBV12-2	.	.	TRBJ2-5	TGTGCAAGTCGTTACCGGGACAGCTGGGAGACCCAGTACTTC	CASRYRDSWETQYF
TRBV6-1	.	.	TRBJ1-3	TGTGCCAGCAATAAGGTCTCTGGAAACACCATATATTTT	CASNKVSGNTIYF
TRBV28	.	.	TRBJ1-2	TGTGCCAGCAGTTTAGTGGTCTCCAGGAATGGCTACACCTTC	CASSLVVSRNGYTF
TRBV27	.	TRBD2	TRBJ2-1	TGTGCCAGCAGCTCCTTCAATGGACTAGCGGGAGGCAATGAGCAGTTCTTC	CASSSFNGLAGGNEQFF
TRBV9	.	TRBD2	TRBJ2-1	TGTGCCAGCAGCTTCCCAAGCGGGAGAGGGGGCAATGAGCAGTTCTTC	CASSFPSGRGGNEQFF
TRBV29-1	once	.	TRBJ1-2	TGCAGCGTACGGGTTGACCTTAACTATGGCTACACCTTC	CSVRVDLNYGYTF
TRBV4-2	.	.	TRBJ2-3	TGTGCCAGCAGCCAAGATAGTCAGGGAGATACGCAGTATTTT	CASSQDSQGDTQYF
TRBV10-3	.	.	TRBJ2-1	TGTGCCATCAAGACCTCCTACAATGAGCAGTTCTTC	CAIKTSYNEQFF
TRBV2	.	TRBD1	TRBJ2-7	TGTGCCAGCAAGCAGGAGACAGGGCTCAACGAGCAGTACTTC	CASKQETGLNEQYF
TRBV27	.	TRBD1	TRBJ2-7	TGTGCCAGCAGTTCCCACCCGACAGGGTCCGAGCAGTACTTC	CASSSHPTGSEQYF
TRBV15	.	TRBD2	TRBJ2-1	TGTGCCACCAGCAGAGATGGGGCGGGAGACAATGAGCAGTTCTTC	CATSRDGAGDNEQFF
TRBV7-9	.	TRBD2	TRBJ2-1	TGTGCCAGCACGAAAAAGCGGGAGTCCCAAGAGCAGTTCTTC	CASTKKRESQEQFF
TRBV7-2	.	.	TRBJ2-7	TGTGCCAGCAGTCACTCAAGCAACGAGCAGTACTTC	CASSHSSNEQYF